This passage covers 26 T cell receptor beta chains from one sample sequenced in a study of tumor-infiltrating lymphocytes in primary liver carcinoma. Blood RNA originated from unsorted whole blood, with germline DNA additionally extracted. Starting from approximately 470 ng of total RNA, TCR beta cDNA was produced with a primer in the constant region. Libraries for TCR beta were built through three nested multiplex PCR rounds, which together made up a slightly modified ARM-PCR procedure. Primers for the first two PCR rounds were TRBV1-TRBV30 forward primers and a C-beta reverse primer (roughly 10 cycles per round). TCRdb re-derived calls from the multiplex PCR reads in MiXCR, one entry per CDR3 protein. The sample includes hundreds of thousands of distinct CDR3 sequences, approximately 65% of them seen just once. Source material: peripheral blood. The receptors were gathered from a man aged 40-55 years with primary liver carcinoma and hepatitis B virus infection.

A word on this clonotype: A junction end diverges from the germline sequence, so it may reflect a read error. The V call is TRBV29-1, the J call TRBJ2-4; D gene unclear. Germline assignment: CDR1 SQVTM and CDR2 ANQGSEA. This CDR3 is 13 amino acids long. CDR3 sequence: CSVGTDPKSIQYF. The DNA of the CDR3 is TGCAGCGTTGGTACTGACCCAAAAAGCATTCAGTACTTC. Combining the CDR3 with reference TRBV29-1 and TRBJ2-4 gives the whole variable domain SAVISQKPSRDICQRGTSLTIQCQVDSQVTMMFWYRQQPGQSLTLIATANQGSEATYESGFVIDKFPISRPNLTFSTLTVSNMSPEDSSIYLCSVGTDPKSIQYFGAGTRLSVL.

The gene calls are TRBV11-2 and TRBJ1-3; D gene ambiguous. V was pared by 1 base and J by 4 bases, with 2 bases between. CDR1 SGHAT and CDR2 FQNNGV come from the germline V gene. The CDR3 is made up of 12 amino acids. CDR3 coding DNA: TGTGCCAGCAGCTTAGCCGGAAACACCATATATTTT. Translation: CASSLAGNTIYF.

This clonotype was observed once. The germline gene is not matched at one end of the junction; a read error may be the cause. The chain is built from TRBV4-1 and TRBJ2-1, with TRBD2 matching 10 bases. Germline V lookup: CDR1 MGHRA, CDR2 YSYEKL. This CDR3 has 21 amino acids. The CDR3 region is CASSHIPGSGRAISSYNEQFF. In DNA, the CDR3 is TGTGCCAGCAGCCATATCCCAGGGAGCGGGAGGGCAATCAGCTCCTACAATGAGCAGTTCTTC.

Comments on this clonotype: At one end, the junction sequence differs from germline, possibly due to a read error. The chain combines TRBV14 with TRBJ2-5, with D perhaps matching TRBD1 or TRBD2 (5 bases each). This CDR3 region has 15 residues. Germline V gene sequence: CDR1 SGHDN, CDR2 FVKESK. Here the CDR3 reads CASGQDYWGTETQYF. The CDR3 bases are TGTGCCAGCGGCCAAGATTATTGGGGGACGGAGACCCAGTACTTC.

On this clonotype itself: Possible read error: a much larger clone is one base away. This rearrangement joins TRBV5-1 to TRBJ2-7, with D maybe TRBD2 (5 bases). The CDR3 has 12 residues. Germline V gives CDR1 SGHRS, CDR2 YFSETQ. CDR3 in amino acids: CANSINPEVQYF. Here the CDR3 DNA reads TGCGCCAACAGCATAAACCCGGAGGTGCAGTACTTC.

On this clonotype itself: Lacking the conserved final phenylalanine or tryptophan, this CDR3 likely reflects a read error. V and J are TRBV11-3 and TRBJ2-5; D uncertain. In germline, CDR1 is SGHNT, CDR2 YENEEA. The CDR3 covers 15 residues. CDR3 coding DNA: TGTGGCAGCAGCTTAGACGGCCAGGCCCAAGAGACCCAGTACGTC. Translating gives CGSSLDGQAQETQYV.

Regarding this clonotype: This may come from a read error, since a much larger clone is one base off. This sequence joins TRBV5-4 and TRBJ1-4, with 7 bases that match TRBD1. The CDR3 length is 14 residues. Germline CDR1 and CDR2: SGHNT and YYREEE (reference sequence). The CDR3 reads CASRTGTVNEKLSF. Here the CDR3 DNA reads TGTGCCAGCAGGACCGGGACAGTTAATGAAAAACTGTCTTTT.

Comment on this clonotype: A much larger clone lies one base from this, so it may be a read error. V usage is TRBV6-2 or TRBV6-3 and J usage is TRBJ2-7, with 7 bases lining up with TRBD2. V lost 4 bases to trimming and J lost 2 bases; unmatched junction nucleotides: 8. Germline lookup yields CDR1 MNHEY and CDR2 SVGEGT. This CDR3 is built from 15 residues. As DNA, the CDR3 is TGTGCCAGCAGTTCTTGGAGACTAGCAACCTACGAGCAGTACTTC. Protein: CASSSWRLATYEQYF.

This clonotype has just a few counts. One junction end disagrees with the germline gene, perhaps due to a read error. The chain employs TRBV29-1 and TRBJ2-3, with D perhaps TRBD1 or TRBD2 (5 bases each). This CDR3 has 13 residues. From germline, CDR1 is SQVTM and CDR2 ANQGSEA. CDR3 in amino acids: CSVEGEHTDTQYF. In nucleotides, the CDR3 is TGCAGCGTCGAAGGGGAGCACACAGATACGCAGTATTTT.

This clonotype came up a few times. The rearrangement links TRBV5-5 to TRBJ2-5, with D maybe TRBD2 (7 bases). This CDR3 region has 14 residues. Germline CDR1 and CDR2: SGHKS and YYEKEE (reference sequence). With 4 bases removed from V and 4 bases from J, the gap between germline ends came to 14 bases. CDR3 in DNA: TGTGCCAGCAGCCGGGGGGCTAGCCCAGAGACCCAGTACTTC. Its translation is CASSRGASPETQYF. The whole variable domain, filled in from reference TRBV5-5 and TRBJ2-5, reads DAGVTQSPTHLIKTRGQQVTLRCSPISGHKSVSWYQQVLGQGPQFIFQYYEKEERGRGNFPDRFSARQFPNYSSELNVNALLLGDSALYLCASSRGASPETQYFGPGTRLLVL.

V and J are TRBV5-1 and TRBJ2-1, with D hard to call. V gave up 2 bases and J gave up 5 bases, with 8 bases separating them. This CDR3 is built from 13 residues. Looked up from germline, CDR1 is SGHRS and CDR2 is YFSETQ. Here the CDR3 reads CASSFIGDNEQFF. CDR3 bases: TGCGCCAGCAGCTTCATCGGAGACAATGAGCAGTTCTTC.

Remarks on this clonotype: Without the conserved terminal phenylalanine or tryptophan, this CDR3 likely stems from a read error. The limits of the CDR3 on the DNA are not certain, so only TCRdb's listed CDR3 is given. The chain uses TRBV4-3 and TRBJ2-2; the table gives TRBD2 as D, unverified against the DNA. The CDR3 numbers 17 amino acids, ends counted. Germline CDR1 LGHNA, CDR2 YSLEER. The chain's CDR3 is CTSSRGSAGGGTGEQFS.

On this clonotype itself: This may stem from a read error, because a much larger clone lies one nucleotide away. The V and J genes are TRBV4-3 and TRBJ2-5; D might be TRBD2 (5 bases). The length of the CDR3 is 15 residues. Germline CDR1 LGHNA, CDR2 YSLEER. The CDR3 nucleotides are TGCGCCAGCAGCGAAGATGGCGGGTCCTGGGGGACCCAGTACTTC. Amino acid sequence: CASSEDGGSWGTQYF.

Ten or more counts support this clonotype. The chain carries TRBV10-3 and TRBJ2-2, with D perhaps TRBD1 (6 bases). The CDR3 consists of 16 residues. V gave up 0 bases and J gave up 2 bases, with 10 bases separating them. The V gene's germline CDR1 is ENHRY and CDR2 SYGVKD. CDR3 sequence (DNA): TGTGCCATCAGTGAGTCGTTGGGGGCCAACACCGGGGAGCTGTTTTTT. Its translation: CAISESLGANTGELFF.

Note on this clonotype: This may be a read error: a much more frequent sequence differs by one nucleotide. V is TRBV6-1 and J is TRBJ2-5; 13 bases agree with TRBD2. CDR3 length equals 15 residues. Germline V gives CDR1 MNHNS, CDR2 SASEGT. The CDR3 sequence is CACSELAGGQETQYF. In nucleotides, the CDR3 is TGTGCCTGCAGTGAACTAGCGGGAGGGCAAGAGACCCAGTACTTC.

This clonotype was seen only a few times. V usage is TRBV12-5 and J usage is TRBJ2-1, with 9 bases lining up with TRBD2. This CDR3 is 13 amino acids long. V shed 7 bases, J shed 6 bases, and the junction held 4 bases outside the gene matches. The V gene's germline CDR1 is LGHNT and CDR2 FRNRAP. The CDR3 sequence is CASAASGTNEQFF. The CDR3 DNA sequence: TGTGCTAGTGCGGCTAGCGGGACCAATGAGCAGTTCTTC.

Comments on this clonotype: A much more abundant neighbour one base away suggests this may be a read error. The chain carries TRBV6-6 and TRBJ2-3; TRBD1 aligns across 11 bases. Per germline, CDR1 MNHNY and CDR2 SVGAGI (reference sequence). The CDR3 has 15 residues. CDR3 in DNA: TGTGCCAACAGTCAGGGACAGGGGGTCACAGATACGCAGTATTTT. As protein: CANSQGQGVTDTQYF.

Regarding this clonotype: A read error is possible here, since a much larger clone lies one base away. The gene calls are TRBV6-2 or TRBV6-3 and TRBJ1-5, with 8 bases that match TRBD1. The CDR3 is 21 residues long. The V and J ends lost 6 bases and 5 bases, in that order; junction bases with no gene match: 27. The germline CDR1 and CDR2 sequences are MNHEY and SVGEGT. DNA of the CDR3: TGTGCCAGCAGGTCCGACAGGGGACCAACAAAATACAACCCGTCGGATCAGCCCCAGCATTTT. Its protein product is CASRSDRGPTKYNPSDQPQHF.

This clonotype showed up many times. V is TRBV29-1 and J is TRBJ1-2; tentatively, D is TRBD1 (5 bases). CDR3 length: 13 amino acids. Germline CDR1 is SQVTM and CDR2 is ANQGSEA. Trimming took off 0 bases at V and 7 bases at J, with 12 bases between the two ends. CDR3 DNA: TGCAGCGTTGAAGAGTCAGGGATAGGTGGCTACACCTTC. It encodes CSVEESGIGGYTF.

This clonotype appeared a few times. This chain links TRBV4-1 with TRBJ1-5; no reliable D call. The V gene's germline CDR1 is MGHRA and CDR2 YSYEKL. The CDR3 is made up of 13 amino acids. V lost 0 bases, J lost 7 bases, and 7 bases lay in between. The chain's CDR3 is CASSQDPRQPQHF. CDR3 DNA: TGCGCCAGCAGCCAAGATCCGAGACAGCCCCAGCATTTT.

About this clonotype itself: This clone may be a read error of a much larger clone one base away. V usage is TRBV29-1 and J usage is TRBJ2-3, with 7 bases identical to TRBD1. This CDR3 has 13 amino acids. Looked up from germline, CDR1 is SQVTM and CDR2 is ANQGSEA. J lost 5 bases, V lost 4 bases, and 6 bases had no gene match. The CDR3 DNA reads TGCAGCGTTGGACAGGGTTGGGGAGATACGCAGTATTTT. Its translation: CSVGQGWGDTQYF.

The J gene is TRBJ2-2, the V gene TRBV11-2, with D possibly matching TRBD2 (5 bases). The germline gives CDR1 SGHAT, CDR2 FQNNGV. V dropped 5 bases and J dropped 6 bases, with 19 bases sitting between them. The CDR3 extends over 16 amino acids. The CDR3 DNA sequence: TGTGCCAGCAGCGCCGCTCGGGGAAGGCGGCCCGGGGAGCTGTTTTTT. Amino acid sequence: CASSAARGRRPGELFF.

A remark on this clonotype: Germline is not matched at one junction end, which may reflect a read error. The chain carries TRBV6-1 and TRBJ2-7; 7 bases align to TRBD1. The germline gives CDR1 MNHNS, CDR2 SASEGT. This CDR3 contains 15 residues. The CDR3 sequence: CVSNRGQWGNYEQYF. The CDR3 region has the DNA TGTGTCAGCAACCGGGGACAGTGGGGAAACTACGAGCAGTACTTC.

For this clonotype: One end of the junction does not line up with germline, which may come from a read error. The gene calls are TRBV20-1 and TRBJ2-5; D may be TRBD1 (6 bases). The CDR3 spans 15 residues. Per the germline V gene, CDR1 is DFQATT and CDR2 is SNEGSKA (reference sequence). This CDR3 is CSATSQGQSQETLYF. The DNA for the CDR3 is TGCAGTGCTACCTCCCAAGGACAGTCCCAAGAGACCCTGTACTTC.

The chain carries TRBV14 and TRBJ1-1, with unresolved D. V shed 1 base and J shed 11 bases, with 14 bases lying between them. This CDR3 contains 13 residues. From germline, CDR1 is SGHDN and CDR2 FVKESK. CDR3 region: CASSQVEVPGAFF. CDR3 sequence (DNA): TGTGCCAGCAGCCAAGTTGAGGTCCCGGGGGCTTTCTTT.

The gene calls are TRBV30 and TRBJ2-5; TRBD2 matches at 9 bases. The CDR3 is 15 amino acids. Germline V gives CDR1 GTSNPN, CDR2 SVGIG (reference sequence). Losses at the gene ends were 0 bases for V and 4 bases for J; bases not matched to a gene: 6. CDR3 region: CAWSVAGGEGETQYF. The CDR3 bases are TGTGCCTGGAGTGTGGCGGGAGGGGAGGGAGAGACCCAGTACTTC.